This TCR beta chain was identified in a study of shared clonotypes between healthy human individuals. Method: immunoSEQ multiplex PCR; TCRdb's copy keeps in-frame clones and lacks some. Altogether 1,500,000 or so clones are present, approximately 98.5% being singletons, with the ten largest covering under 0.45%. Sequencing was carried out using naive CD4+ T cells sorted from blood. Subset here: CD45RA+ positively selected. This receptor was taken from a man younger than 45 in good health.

The CDR3 sequence: CASTRGTTFYGYTF. CDR3 sequence (DNA): TGTGCCAGCACGAGGGGCACAACCTTCTATGGCTACACCTTC. The chain joins TRBV28 to TRBJ1-2, with a tentative D call TRBD1 (5 bases). The CDR3 covers 14 residues. Trimming removed 7 bases from V and 4 bases from J, with 16 bases in between. Germline loops: CDR1 MDHEN, CDR2 SYDVKM.